This T cell receptor (beta chain) was captured in a study of shared clonotypes between healthy human individuals. Per the germline V gene, CDR1 is SGDLS and CDR2 is YYNGEE. The CDR3 loop spans 17 amino acids. Deletions cut 4 bases from V and 1 base from J, with 18 bases between. This table comes from immunoSEQ multiplex PCR, and its TCRdb copy is limited to in-frame clones, with some not included. The repertoire holds 2 million to 2.5 million clones, with approximately 93% as singletons. The chain has TRBV9 and TRBJ2-1, with D possibly TRBD1 on 5 matching bases. Sequencing used naive CD4+ T cells from PBMCs. Subset meaning: CD45RA+ positively selected. The clonotype originates from a man aged 18 to 29 in good health. Some clones in this sample may be carry-over from other donors' samples. The CDR3 nucleotides are TGTGCCAGCAGCCCACGAGTTTCTAGGGGTTCCTACAATGAGCAGTTCTTC. Translation gives CASSPRVSRGSYNEQFF. Using reference TRBV9 and TRBJ2-1 for the parts outside the CDR3, the full variable domain is DSGVTQTPKHLITATGQRVTLRCSPRSGDLSVYWYQQSLDQGLQFLIQYYNGEERAKGNILERFSAQQFPDLHSELNLSSLELGDSALYFCASSPRVSRGSYNEQFFGPGTRLTVL.